This T cell receptor (beta chain) stems from a study of blood T cell repertoires in COVID-19. The length of the CDR3 is 14 residues. V gave up 6 bases and J gave up 6 bases, with 12 bases separating them. CDR1 and CDR2 from the germline V gene are LNHDA and SQIVND (reference sequence). Clones were read by immunoSEQ multiplex PCR, and TCRdb kept only the in-frame ones, dropping some. The sample contains about 130,000 clones, approximately 85% of which appear only once. This sequence joins TRBV19 and TRBJ1-6; D possibly corresponds to TRBD1 (6 bases). The sequenced sample was peripheral blood. The sequence was obtained from a human donor in a cohort sampled during active COVID-19. CDR3 loop: CASSGGDINSPLHF. The CDR3 DNA reads TGTGCCAGTAGCGGGGGGGACATTAATTCACCCCTCCACTTT.